These T cell receptor beta chains were read from a single sample in a study of long-term antiretroviral therapy in people with HIV. The method was immunoSEQ multiplex PCR; TCRdb's version includes in-frame clones alone and lacks a portion of them. Here the sample spans 20,000 to 25,000 clones, approximately 95% being singletons. Sequenced material: unsorted PBMCs, taken 7.6 years after starting antiretroviral therapy. Receptor source: a woman between 35 and 50 years old with HIV. Both conserved end residues are trimmed from each CDR3. The D gene is left open where the match is weak.

CDR3 protein: ASTLGVSEKLF
V gene: TRBV7-9
D gene: .
J gene: TRBJ1-4

CDR3 protein: ASSIEVRNTEAF
V gene: TRBV19
D gene: .
J gene: TRBJ1-1

CDR3 protein: ASSANSLYGYT
V gene: TRBV5-4
D gene: .
J gene: TRBJ1-2

CDR3 protein: ASSLAGYNSPLH
V gene: TRBV5-6
D gene: .
J gene: TRBJ1-6

CDR3 protein: SVTGLGGQPQH
V gene: TRBV29-1
D gene: .
J gene: TRBJ1-5

CDR3 protein: ASSSSDRGIEKLF
V gene: TRBV6-5
D gene: TRBD1
J gene: TRBJ1-4

CDR3 protein: ASSLMRGPSGTDTQY
V gene: TRBV5-1
D gene: TRBD1
J gene: TRBJ2-3

CDR3 protein: ASRDPRGNTIY
V gene: TRBV2
D gene: .
J gene: TRBJ1-3

CDR3 protein: ASSLPNKEDGYT
V gene: TRBV18
D gene: .
J gene: TRBJ1-2

CDR3 protein: ASSGVDRELSPLH
V gene: TRBV5-6
D gene: TRBD1
J gene: TRBJ1-6

CDR3 protein: ASSYSWGVQETQY
V gene: TRBV6-5
D gene: .
J gene: TRBJ2-5

CDR3 protein: ASSPAQTGTVSYEQY
V gene: TRBV18
D gene: TRBD1
J gene: TRBJ2-7

CDR3 protein: ASSLAGGGNQPQH
V gene: TRBV7-2
D gene: .
J gene: TRBJ1-5

CDR3 protein: ASSSQGPTEAF
V gene: TRBV6-5
D gene: TRBD1
J gene: TRBJ1-1

CDR3 protein: ASSEVGQYNSPLH
V gene: TRBV6-1
D gene: .
J gene: TRBJ1-6

CDR3 protein: ASRRTAMNTEAF
V gene: TRBV5-1
D gene: .
J gene: TRBJ1-1

CDR3 protein: ASSYRGWDGYT
V gene: TRBV6-5
D gene: .
J gene: TRBJ1-2

CDR3 protein: ASSSDGSNTEAF
V gene: TRBV5-4
D gene: .
J gene: TRBJ1-1

CDR3 protein: ASRGLRGYTEAF
V gene: TRBV19
D gene: .
J gene: TRBJ1-1

CDR3 protein: ASSLINRGEGYT
V gene: TRBV7-3
D gene: TRBD1
J gene: TRBJ1-2

CDR3 protein: ASSPPHGEETQY
V gene: TRBV18
D gene: .
J gene: TRBJ2-5

CDR3 protein: ASSISYEQY
V gene: TRBV5-4
D gene: .
J gene: TRBJ2-7

CDR3 protein: ASSEDWDRSPLH
V gene: TRBV2
D gene: .
J gene: TRBJ1-6

CDR3 protein: ASSLVYSTGETQY
V gene: TRBV5-4
D gene: .
J gene: TRBJ2-5

CDR3 protein: ASSFQPPGGGTNEKLF
V gene: TRBV5-4
D gene: TRBD1
J gene: TRBJ1-4

CDR3 protein: AWSEIWAESSYNSPLH
V gene: TRBV30
D gene: .
J gene: TRBJ1-6

CDR3 protein: ASSTGGQLAPLH
V gene: TRBV5-4
D gene: .
J gene: TRBJ1-6

CDR3 protein: ASSPGGYEQY
V gene: TRBV18
D gene: .
J gene: TRBJ2-7

CDR3 protein: ASSFGTANTGELF
V gene: TRBV11-2
D gene: TRBD1
J gene: TRBJ2-2

CDR3 protein: ATSAGTGRTNEQF
V gene: TRBV15
D gene: TRBD1
J gene: TRBJ2-1

CDR3 protein: ASSAGAYSYEQY
V gene: TRBV19
D gene: .
J gene: TRBJ2-7

CDR3 protein: ASSLGRQPQH
V gene: TRBV7-8
D gene: .
J gene: TRBJ1-5

CDR3 protein: ASSLPENTEAF
V gene: TRBV7-2
D gene: .
J gene: TRBJ1-1